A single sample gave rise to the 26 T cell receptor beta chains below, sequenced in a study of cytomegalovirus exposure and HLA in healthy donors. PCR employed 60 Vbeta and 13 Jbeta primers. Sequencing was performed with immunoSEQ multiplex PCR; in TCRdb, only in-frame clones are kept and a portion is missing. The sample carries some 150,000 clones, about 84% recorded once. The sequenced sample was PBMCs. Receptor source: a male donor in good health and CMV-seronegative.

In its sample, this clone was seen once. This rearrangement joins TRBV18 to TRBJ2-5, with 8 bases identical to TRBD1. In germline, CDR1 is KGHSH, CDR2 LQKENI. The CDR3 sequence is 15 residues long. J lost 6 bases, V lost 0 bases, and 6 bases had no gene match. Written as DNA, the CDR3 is TGTGCCAGCTCACCACCGCAGGGGGCTGTGAAGACCCAGTACTTC. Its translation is CASSPPQGAVKTQYF.

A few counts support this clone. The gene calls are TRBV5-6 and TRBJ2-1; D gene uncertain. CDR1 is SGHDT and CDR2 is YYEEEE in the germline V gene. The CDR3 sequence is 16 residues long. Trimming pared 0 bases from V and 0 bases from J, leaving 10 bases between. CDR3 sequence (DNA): TGTGCCAGCAGCTTGGTCCGAGGATCCTCCTACAATGAGCAGTTCTTC. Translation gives CASSLVRGSSYNEQFF.

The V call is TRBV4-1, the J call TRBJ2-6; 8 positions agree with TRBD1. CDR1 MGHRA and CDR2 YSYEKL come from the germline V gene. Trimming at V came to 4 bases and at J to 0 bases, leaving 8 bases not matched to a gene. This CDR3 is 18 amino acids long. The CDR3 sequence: CASSPWTGSLSGANVLTF. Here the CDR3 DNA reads TGCGCCAGCAGCCCCTGGACAGGGAGTCTCTCTGGGGCCAACGTCCTGACTTTC.

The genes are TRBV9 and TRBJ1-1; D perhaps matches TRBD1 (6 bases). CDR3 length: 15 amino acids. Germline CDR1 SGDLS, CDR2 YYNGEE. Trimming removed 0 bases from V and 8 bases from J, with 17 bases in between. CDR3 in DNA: TGTGCCAGCAGCGTAGAGGGGGGGCTGGGCTCCGAAGCTTTCTTT. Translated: CASSVEGGLGSEAFF.

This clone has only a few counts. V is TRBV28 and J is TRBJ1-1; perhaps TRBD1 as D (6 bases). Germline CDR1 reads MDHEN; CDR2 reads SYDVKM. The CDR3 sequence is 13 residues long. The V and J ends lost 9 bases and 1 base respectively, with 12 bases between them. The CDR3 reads CASNQGKNTEAFF. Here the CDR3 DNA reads TGTGCCAGTAACCAGGGGAAGAACACTGAAGCTTTCTTT.

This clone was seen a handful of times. CDR3 loop: CASSATGGSYEQYF. The DNA of the CDR3 is TGTGCCAGCAGTGCGACGGGAGGTTCCTACGAGCAGTACTTC. J is TRBJ2-7 and V is TRBV25-1; 7 bases are a match to TRBD2. This CDR3 comprises 14 residues. CDR1 and CDR2 from the germline V gene are MGHDK and SYGVNS. V shed 4 bases and J 1 base; nucleotides not matched to a gene: 4.

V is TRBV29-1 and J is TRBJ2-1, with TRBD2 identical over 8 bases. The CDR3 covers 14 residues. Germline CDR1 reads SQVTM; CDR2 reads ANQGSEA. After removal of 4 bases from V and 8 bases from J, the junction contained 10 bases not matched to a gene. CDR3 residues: CSVGGAGGMDEQFF. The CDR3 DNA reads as TGCAGCGTTGGTGGGGCGGGGGGCATGGATGAGCAGTTCTTC.

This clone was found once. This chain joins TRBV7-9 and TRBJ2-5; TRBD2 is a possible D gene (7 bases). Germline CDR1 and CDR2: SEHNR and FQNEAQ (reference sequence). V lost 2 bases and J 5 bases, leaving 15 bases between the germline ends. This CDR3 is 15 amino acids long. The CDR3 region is CASSLSWGGPETQYF. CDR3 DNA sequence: TGTGCCAGCAGCTTATCGTGGGGGGGGCCGGAGACCCAGTACTTC. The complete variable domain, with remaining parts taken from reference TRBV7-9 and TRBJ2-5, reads DTGVSQNPRHKITKRGQNVTFRCDPISEHNRLYWYRQTLGQGPEFLTYFQNEAQLEKSRLLSDRFSAERPKGSFSTLEIQRTEQGDSAMYLCASSLSWGGPETQYFGPGTRLLVL.

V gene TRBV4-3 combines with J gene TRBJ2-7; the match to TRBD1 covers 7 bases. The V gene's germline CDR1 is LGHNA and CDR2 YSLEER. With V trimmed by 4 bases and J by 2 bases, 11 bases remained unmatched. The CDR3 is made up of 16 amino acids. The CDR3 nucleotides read TGCGCCAGCAGCCGGGACAGCTACCCTACTACCTACGAGCAGTACTTC. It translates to CASSRDSYPTTYEQYF.

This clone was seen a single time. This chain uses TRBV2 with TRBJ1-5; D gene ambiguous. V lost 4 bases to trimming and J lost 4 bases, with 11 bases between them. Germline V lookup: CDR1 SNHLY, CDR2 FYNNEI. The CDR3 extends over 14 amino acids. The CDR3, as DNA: TGTGCCAGCAGTGCGGGGTCCTTAAATCAGCCCCAGCATTTT. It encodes CASSAGSLNQPQHF.

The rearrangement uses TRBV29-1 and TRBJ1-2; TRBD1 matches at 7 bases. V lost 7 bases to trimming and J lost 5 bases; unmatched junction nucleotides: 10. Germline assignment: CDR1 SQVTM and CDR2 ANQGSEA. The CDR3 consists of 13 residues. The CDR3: CSADREVSYGYTF. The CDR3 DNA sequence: TGCAGCGCCGACAGGGAGGTCAGTTATGGCTACACCTTC.

The chain's CDR3 is CATKSGQILNTEAFF. The CDR3 DNA is TGTGCCACCAAATCGGGACAGATATTGAACACTGAAGCTTTCTTT. V gene TRBV19 combines with J gene TRBJ1-1; 7 bases are a match to TRBD1. The CDR3 totals 15 residues. Germline assignment: CDR1 LNHDA and CDR2 SQIVND (reference sequence). V was clipped by 10 bases and J by 0 bases; unmatched bases: 11.

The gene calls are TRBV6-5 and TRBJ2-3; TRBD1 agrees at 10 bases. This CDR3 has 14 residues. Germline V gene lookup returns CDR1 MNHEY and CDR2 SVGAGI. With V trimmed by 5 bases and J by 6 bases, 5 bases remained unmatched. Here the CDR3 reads CASSPGTGVDTQYF. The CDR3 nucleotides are TGTGCCAGCAGTCCCGGGACAGGGGTGGATACGCAGTATTTT.

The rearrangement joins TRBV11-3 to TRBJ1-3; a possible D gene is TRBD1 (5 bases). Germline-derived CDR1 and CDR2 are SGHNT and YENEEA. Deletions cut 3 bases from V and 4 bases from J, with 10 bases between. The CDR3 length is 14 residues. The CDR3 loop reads CASSLGPLGNTIYF. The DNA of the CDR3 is TGTGCCAGCAGCTTGGGGCCGTTGGGAAACACCATATATTTT.

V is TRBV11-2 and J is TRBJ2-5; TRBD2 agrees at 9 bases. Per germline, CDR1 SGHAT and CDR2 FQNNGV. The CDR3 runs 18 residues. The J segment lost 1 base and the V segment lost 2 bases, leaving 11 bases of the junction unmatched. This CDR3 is CASSLYPTAGGIQETQYF. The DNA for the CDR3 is TGTGCCAGCAGCTTATATCCGACCGCGGGAGGGATCCAAGAGACCCAGTACTTC. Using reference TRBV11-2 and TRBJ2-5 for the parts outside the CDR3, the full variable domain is EAGVAQSPRYKIIEKRQSVAFWCNPISGHATLYWYQQILGQGPKLLIQFQNNGVVDDSQLPKDRFSAERLKGVDSTLKIQPAKLEDSAVYLCASSLYPTAGGIQETQYFGPGTRLLVL.

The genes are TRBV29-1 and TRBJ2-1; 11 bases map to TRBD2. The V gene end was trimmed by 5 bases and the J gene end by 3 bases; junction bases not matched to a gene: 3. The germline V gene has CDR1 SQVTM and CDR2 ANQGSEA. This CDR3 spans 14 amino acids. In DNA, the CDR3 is TGCAGCGTTCTAGCGGGGGGCCTCTACAATGAGCAGTTCTTC. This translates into CSVLAGGLYNEQFF.

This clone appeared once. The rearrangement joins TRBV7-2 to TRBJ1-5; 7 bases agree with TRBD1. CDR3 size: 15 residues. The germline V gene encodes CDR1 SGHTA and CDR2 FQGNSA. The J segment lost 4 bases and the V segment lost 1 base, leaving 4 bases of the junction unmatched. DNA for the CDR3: TGTGCCAGCAGCTTAGGAGGGGGCAGGAATCAGCCCCAGCATTTT. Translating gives CASSLGGGRNQPQHF. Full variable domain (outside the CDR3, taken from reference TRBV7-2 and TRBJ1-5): GAGVSQSPSNKVTEKGKDVELRCDPISGHTALYWYRQSLGQGLEFLIYFQGNSAPDKSGLPSDRFSAERTGGSVSTLTIQRTQQEDSAVYLCASSLGGGRNQPQHFGDGTRLSIL.

Here the CDR3 reads CASSEARGEAFF. In DNA form, the CDR3 reads TGTGCCAGCAGTGAAGCAAGGGGTGAAGCTTTCTTT. The rearrangement uses TRBV6-1 and TRBJ1-1; tentatively, D is TRBD1 (5 bases). This CDR3 contains 12 residues. Germline V gives CDR1 MNHNS, CDR2 SASEGT. Trimming pared 0 bases from V and 7 bases from J, leaving 6 bases between.

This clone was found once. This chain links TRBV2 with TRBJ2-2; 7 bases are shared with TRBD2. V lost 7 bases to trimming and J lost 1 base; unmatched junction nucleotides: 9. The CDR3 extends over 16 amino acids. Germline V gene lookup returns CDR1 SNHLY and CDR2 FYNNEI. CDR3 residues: CASKILWGGNTGELFF. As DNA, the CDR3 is TGTGCCAGCAAGATTTTGTGGGGGGGGAACACCGGGGAGCTGTTTTTT.

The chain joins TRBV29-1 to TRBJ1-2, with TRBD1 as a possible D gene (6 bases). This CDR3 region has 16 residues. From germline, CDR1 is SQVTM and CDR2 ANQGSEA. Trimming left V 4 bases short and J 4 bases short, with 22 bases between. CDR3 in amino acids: CSVVAVGGARLYGYTF. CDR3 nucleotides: TGCAGCGTTGTGGCAGTTGGGGGGGCGCGTCTCTATGGCTACACCTTC. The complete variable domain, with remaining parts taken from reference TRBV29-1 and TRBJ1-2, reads SAVISQKPSRDICQRGTSLTIQCQVDSQVTMMFWYRQQPGQSLTLIATANQGSEATYESGFVIDKFPISRPNLTFSTLTVSNMSPEDSSIYLCSVVAVGGARLYGYTFGSGTRLTVV.

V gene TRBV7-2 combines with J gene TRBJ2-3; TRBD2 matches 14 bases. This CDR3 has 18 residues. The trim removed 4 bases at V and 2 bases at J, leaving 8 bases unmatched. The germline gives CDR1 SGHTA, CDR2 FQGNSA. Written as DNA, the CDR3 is TGTGCCAGCAGCTCCGGACTAGCGGGGGGCTCCCTCACAGATACGCAGTATTTT. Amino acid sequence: CASSSGLAGGSLTDTQYF.

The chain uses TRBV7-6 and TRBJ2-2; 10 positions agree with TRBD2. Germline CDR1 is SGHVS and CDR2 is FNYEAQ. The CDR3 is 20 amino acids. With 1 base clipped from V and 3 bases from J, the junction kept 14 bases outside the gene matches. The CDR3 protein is CASSLDPFQPSGGYTGELFF. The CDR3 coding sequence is TGTGCCAGCAGCTTAGACCCGTTCCAACCTAGCGGGGGTTACACCGGGGAGCTGTTTTTT.

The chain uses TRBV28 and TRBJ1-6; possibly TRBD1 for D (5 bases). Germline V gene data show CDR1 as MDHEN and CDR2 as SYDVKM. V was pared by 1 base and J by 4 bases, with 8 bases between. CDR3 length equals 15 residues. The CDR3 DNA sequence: TGTGCCAGCAGTTTATCGGCAGGGTATAATTCACCCCTCCACTTT. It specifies CASSLSAGYNSPLHF.

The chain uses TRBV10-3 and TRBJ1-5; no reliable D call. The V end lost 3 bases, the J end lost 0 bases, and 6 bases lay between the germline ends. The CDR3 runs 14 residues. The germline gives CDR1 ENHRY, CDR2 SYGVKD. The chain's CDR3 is CAISEEGSNQPQHF. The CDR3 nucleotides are TGTGCCATCAGTGAAGAGGGTAGCAATCAGCCCCAGCATTTT.

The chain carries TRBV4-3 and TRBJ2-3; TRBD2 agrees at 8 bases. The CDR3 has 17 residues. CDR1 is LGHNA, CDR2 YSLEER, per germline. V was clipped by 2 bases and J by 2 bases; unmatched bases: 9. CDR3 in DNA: TGCGCCAGCAGCCAACGACAAGCGGGAGAGACCACAGATACGCAGTATTTT. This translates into CASSQRQAGETTDTQYF.

The CDR3 sequence is CASSTDRGPNTGELFF. The CDR3 coding sequence is TGTGCCAGCAGCACGGACAGGGGGCCGAACACCGGGGAGCTGTTTTTT. The rearrangement uses TRBV5-6 and TRBJ2-2; 11 bases line up with TRBD1. The V segment lost 4 bases and the J segment 0 bases; nucleotides outside the gene matches: 2. Germline V gene sequence: CDR1 SGHDT, CDR2 YYEEEE. This CDR3 is 16 amino acids long.